This TCR beta chain was retrieved from a study of T cell responses to AZD1222 COVID-19 vaccine. As for the study in general: Samples with a second dose at about 4 or about 12 weeks were pooled together.

Study findings and constraints: After the peak T cell response, and only then, were repertoires sampled. Donors, mostly white British, included more females; clonal diversity was possibly underestimated.

Sequencing used immunoSEQ multiplex PCR; TCRdb keeps in-frame clones, though not all of them. The sample consists of under 100,000 clones, over 70% of them appearing once. The CDR3 is 15 amino acids. The V end lost 4 bases, the J end lost 3 bases, and 15 bases lay between the germline ends. CDR1 is SEHNR, CDR2 FQNEAQ, per germline (reference sequence). On this clone itself: Its antigen is currently unknown.

Specimen: peripheral blood, collected on day 0 of AZD1222 vaccination. The clonotype comes from an adult in good health. This chain links TRBV7-9 with TRBJ1-2; perhaps TRBD1 as D (5 bases). The CDR3 reads CASSSPGGTDYGYTF. CDR3 DNA: TGTGCCAGCAGCTCCCCGGGAGGGACGGACTATGGCTACACCTTC.